Listed below are T cell receptor beta chains from one sample, sequenced in a study of blood T cell repertoires in COVID-19. Repertoires were generated with immunoSEQ multiplex PCR, while TCRdb's copy carries only in-frame clones and drops some. The top ten clones hold 2% to 2.5% of a sample with around 300,000 clones, more than 80% of them seen once. The sequenced sample was PBMCs or T cells enriched from blood (not recorded which). All receptors come from a woman younger than 30 who had recovered from COVID-19. The CDR3 runs from the conserved cysteine through the conserved F or W. The D gene is left open where the match is weak. Part of the rows lack a size; the others show once, few, many or a class for expanded clones.

v_gene: TRBV27
abundance: NA
d_gene: TRBD1
j_gene: TRBJ1-4
CDR3aa: CASSSAGRGPGEKLFF
CDR3nt: TGTGCCAGCAGTTCCGCCGGCAGGGGGCCGGGTGAAAAACTGTTTTTT

v_gene: TRBV19
abundance: NA
d_gene: TRBD1
j_gene: TRBJ2-1
CDR3aa: CASSIGDSLYNEQFF
CDR3nt: TGTGCCAGTAGTATAGGGGACAGCCTATACAATGAGCAGTTCTTC

v_gene: TRBV5-1
abundance: NA
d_gene: TRBD2
j_gene: TRBJ2-3
CDR3aa: CASSSGLAGGRPSTDTQYF
CDR3nt: TGCGCCAGCAGCTCGGGGCTAGCGGGGGGGCGTCCAAGCACAGATACGCAGTATTTT

v_gene: TRBV24-1
abundance: NA
d_gene: NA
j_gene: TRBJ2-7
CDR3aa: CATSDRTRRYSSYEQYF
CDR3nt: TGTGCCACCAGTGATCGAACACGAAGATATTCAAGCTACGAGCAGTACTTC

v_gene: TRBV11-2
abundance: NA
d_gene: TRBD2
j_gene: TRBJ2-7
CDR3aa: CASSPLGLAGAYEQYF
CDR3nt: TGTGCCAGCAGCCCTCTGGGACTAGCGGGGGCCTACGAGCAGTACTTC

v_gene: TRBV18
abundance: NA
d_gene: TRBD2
j_gene: TRBJ2-2
CDR3aa: CASSPPRTSGRNTGELFF
CDR3nt: TGTGCCAGCTCACCACCTAGGACTAGCGGCCGGAACACCGGGGAGCTGTTTTTT

v_gene: TRBV28
abundance: NA
d_gene: NA
j_gene: TRBJ1-2
CDR3aa: CASREGGDGYTF
CDR3nt: TGTGCCAGCAGGGAAGGGGGGGATGGCTACACCTTC

v_gene: TRBV7-2
abundance: NA
d_gene: NA
j_gene: TRBJ1-1
CDR3aa: CASSLNRVERNTEAFF
CDR3nt: TGTGCCAGCAGCCTTAACAGGGTAGAGAGGAACACTGAAGCTTTCTTT

v_gene: TRBV9
abundance: NA
d_gene: NA
j_gene: TRBJ1-3
CDR3aa: CASTPGASSGNTIYF
CDR3nt: TGTGCCAGCACCCCAGGGGCCTCCTCTGGAAACACCATATATTTT

v_gene: TRBV18
abundance: NA
d_gene: NA
j_gene: TRBJ1-2
CDR3aa: CASSPPGQAYGYTF
CDR3nt: TGTGCCAGCTCACCGCCGGGACAAGCCTATGGCTACACCTTC

v_gene: TRBV5-4
abundance: NA
d_gene: NA
j_gene: TRBJ1-1
CDR3aa: CASMDGQRQAFF
CDR3nt: TGTGCCAGCATGGACGGACAGCGACAAGCTTTCTTT

v_gene: TRBV18
abundance: NA
d_gene: NA
j_gene: TRBJ1-2
CDR3aa: CASSPQGGTNLYGYTF
CDR3nt: TGTGCCAGCTCACCCCAGGGTGGGACTAACTTATATGGCTACACCTTC

v_gene: TRBV19
abundance: NA
d_gene: TRBD1
j_gene: TRBJ1-5
CDR3aa: CASRLGQARNQPQHF
CDR3nt: TGTGCCAGTAGGTTAGGACAGGCCCGCAATCAGCCCCAGCATTTT

v_gene: TRBV4-1
abundance: NA
d_gene: NA
j_gene: TRBJ1-4
CDR3aa: CASSQKRETNEKLFF
CDR3nt: TGCGCCAGCAGCCAGAAAAGAGAAACTAATGAAAAACTGTTTTTT

v_gene: TRBV18
abundance: NA
d_gene: NA
j_gene: TRBJ1-2
CDR3aa: CASSPEPSTEGYTF
CDR3nt: TGTGCCAGCTCACCAGAACCGTCCACCGAGGGCTACACCTTC

v_gene: TRBV19
abundance: NA
d_gene: TRBD1
j_gene: TRBJ1-5
CDR3aa: CASSSRTGTNQPQHF
CDR3nt: TGTGCCAGTAGTTCGCGGACAGGAACCAATCAGCCCCAGCATTTT

v_gene: TRBV5-5
abundance: NA
d_gene: TRBD1
j_gene: TRBJ2-7
CDR3aa: CASKPTGDYEQYF
CDR3nt: TGTGCCAGCAAACCCACAGGGGACTACGAGCAGTACTTC

v_gene: TRBV9
abundance: few
d_gene: NA
j_gene: TRBJ1-1
CDR3aa: CASSVERSTEAFF
CDR3nt: TGTGCCAGCAGCGTAGAGCGTAGCACTGAAGCTTTCTTT

v_gene: TRBV12-3/TRBV12-4
abundance: NA
d_gene: NA
j_gene: TRBJ2-7
CDR3aa: CASRGTNDYEQYF
CDR3nt: TGTGCCAGCAGGGGGACAAATGACTACGAGCAGTACTTC

v_gene: TRBV30
abundance: NA
d_gene: NA
j_gene: TRBJ1-1
CDR3aa: CAWLREDTEAFF
CDR3nt: TGTGCCTGGCTTAGAGAGGACACTGAAGCTTTCTTT

v_gene: TRBV2
abundance: few
d_gene: NA
j_gene: TRBJ1-2
CDR3aa: CAGRVNPSGGYTF
CDR3nt: TGTGCCGGGCGAGTAAATCCTTCGGGAGGCTACACCTTC

v_gene: TRBV5-1
abundance: once
d_gene: TRBD2
j_gene: TRBJ2-5
CDR3aa: CASTTSAGGPQETQYF
CDR3nt: TGCGCCAGCACCACCTCAGCGGGGGGGCCTCAAGAGACCCAGTACTTC